This paragraph covers one T cell receptor beta chain sequence. Its antigen is unknown. No much larger clone exists at a distance of one base, and base qualities are not known. Trimmed from V: 5 bases; trimmed from J: 7 bases; junction bases lacking a gene match: 7. From the cysteine up to the phenylalanine, the CDR3 has a length of 14 residues. Of all the DNA, just the CDR3 is kept, 42 bases in frame from base 1. CDR1 and CDR2, per the germline V gene, are MDHEN and SYDVKM. The entry originates in a study of blood T cell repertoires in COVID-19 (dated by TCRdb to about 2020). Notes on the research overall: Collaborator samples came from the United States, Italy and Spain and covered acute and convalescent phases of COVID-19. Where available, HLA class I and class II types were obtained from metadata supplied by the sample provider rather than from assay-based typing. The material from the prospective study consisted of cDNA or gDNA derived from T cells, B-cell-depleted T cells, or PBMCs. Samples were obtained from the ongoing ImmuneRACE study (first 160 participants) and from about 1,300 subjects provided by 6 global collaborators. A freely available public database, intended as a resource for researchers studying the immune response to SARS-CoV-2, is where the repertoires were released. The dataset comprised deeply sampled blood TCRbeta repertoires from subjects exposed to, actively infected with, or recovered from COVID-19. A de-identified subject ID, COVID-19 status, age in years and sex were almost always included in the sample metadata. What the study reported, not specific to this receptor: The quantity of clinical and demographic metadata differed by source and by participant and was supplied without curation.

TCRbeta CDR3 regions were amplified from genomic DNA using the immunoSEQ Assay, a bias-controlled multiplex PCR. Per the authors' processing: The number of nucleated cells in each sample was estimated from the amplification of reference gene primers within the assay. Sequence reads were collapsed and filtered to measure the absolute abundance of every unique TCRbeta CDR3 rearrangement. Productive Simpson clonality was computed per sample as the square root of Simpson's diversity index over productive rearrangements. TCRdb re-hosts the immuneACCESS table, in-frame sequences only. Its copies lack some clones; in the studies checked, an unresolved V gene accounts for under half of them, and the cause for the rest is not known. For V, J and clone size, that table is used; D and trimming come from the DNA. A total of some 370,000 clones appear in this sample, around 92% of them only once. Clones ranked in the top ten supply roughly 1.2% of the sample.

Each collaborating institution followed its own protocols to collect whole blood in K2EDTA tubes. For TCRbeta analysis, collaborators shipped samples as frozen whole blood, isolated PBMCs, or DNA extracted from either of those sample types. The chain is made from TRBV28 and TRBJ2-1, with TRBD2 matching 8 junction bases. This clonotype was sampled from a middle-aged man with acute or convalescent COVID-19. The sample consisted of peripheral blood. CDR3 protein: CASSVAGSWNEQFF. The DNA sequence is as follows: TGTGCCAGCAGTGTAGCGGGGAGTTGGAATGAGCAGTTCTTC.